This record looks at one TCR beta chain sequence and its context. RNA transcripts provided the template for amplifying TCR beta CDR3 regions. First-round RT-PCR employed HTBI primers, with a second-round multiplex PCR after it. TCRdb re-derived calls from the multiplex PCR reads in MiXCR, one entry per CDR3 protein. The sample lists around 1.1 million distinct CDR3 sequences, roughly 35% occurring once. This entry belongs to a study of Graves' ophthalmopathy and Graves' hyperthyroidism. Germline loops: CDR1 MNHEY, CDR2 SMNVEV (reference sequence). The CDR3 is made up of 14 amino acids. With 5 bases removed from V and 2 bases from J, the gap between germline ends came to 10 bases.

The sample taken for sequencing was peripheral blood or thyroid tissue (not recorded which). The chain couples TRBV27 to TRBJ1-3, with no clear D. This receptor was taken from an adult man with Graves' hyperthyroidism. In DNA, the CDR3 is TGTGCCAGCAGTAGTTACAGCGCTGGAAACACCATATATTTT. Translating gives CASSSYSAGNTIYF.